Each of the 30 T cell receptor beta chains below was sequenced from the same sample in a study of early T cells in non-severe SARS-CoV-2 infection listed by TCRdb under 2021. The library was generated by 5' RACE. The sequencer listed for this sample is NextSeq 500. The raw public data were reprocessed by TCRdb itself: fastp quality trimming at Q25, MiXCR clonotype calling, in-frame beta chains only. Every distinct CDR3 protein forms one entry, paired with its most common genes and DNA. In this sample the table shows fewer than 80,000 distinct CDR3 sequences, roughly 4.9% of which occur a single time. The ten largest clones capture under 4% of the sample. The sample was whole blood, taken at baseline. The receptor source for this set is an adult who was a healthcare worker with PCR-confirmed SARS-CoV-2 infection or an uninfected control (not recorded which). The donor label of this sample is uncertain.

The CDR3 nucleotides read TGTGCCAGCAGCCCTCGACAGGGGCCTAACTATGGCTACACCTTC. It translates to CASSPRQGPNYGYTF. The chain carries TRBV9 and TRBJ1-2; 8 nucleotides align to TRBD1. Germline V lookup: CDR1 SGDLS, CDR2 YYNGEE. J lost 0 bases, V lost 4 bases, and 5 bases had no gene match. The CDR3 sequence is 15 residues long.

This clonotype was recorded a few times. The chain has TRBV5-1 and TRBJ2-3; possibly TRBD1 for D (5 bases). Germline CDR1 and CDR2: SGHRS and YFSETQ. This CDR3 region has 14 residues. Trimming removed 1 base from V and 3 bases from J, with 9 bases in between. This chain's CDR3 is CASSLTQGTDTQYF. The CDR3 DNA reads TGCGCCAGCAGCTTGACCCAGGGTACAGATACGCAGTATTTT.

This clonotype was counted at least ten times. The chain carries TRBV19 and TRBJ1-5; D is undetermined. Trimming removed 5 bases at V and 1 base at J, with 6 bases between. Germline V lookup: CDR1 LNHDA, CDR2 SQIVND (reference sequence). CDR3 length: 13 residues. As DNA, the CDR3 is TGTGCCAGTAGTTTGGCGAGCAATCAGCCCCAGCATTTT. Translating it yields CASSLASNQPQHF. The full variable domain, in which reference TRBV19 and TRBJ1-5 provide the parts outside the CDR3, is DGGITQSPKYLFRKEGQNVTLSCEQNLNHDAMYWYRQDPGQGLRLIYYSQIVNDFQKGDIAEGYSVSREKKESFPLTVTSAQKNPTAFYLCASSLASNQPQHFGDGTRLSIL.

This clonotype was recorded at least ten times. The V gene is TRBV20-1, the J gene TRBJ2-3; possible D gene TRBD2, 6 bases. The germline gives CDR1 DFQATT, CDR2 SNEGSKA (reference sequence). The CDR3 contains 15 residues. The chain's CDR3 is CSFSHGGGLADTQYF. The CDR3 DNA sequence: TGCAGCTTCTCTCACGGGGGTGGGCTCGCGGATACGCAGTATTTT.

CDR3 sequence: CASSLGQEIYGYTF. For the CDR3, the DNA is TGTGCCAGCAGCTTAGGACAGGAGATTTATGGCTACACCTTC. The J gene is TRBJ1-2, the V gene TRBV11-2; D may be TRBD1 (6 bases). CDR1 is SGHAT, CDR2 FQNNGV, per germline. Trimming took 1 base from V and 5 from J, leaving 11 bases between them. The CDR3 is made up of 14 amino acids.

This chain joins TRBV4-1 and TRBJ2-1; D gene unclear. This CDR3 comprises 15 residues. Germline values: CDR1 MGHRA, CDR2 YSYEKL. Trimming stripped 2 bases from V and 8 bases from J, with 16 bases between. The CDR3 nucleotides are TGCGCCAGCAGCCAAAATCTCTTGGAACGGGATGAGCAGTTCTTC. Translated: CASSQNLLERDEQFF.

This clonotype appeared many times. This chain links TRBV12-3 or TRBV12-4 with TRBJ1-2; D is unclear. This CDR3 comprises 14 residues. Trimming removed 2 bases from V and 8 bases from J, with 15 bases in between. CDR3 protein: CASSLNNPEYGYTF. Here the CDR3 DNA reads TGTGCCAGCAGTTTAAATAATCCAGAATACGGCTACACCTTC.

This clonotype was seen many times. The J gene is TRBJ2-3, the V gene TRBV7-6; 8 bases agree with TRBD2. The V segment lost 1 base and the J segment 4 bases; nucleotides outside the gene matches: 7. Germline V gene lookup returns CDR1 SGHVS and CDR2 FNYEAQ. The CDR3 is 16 amino acids. The CDR3 is CASSLERGGASDTQYF. The CDR3, as DNA: TGTGCCAGCAGCTTAGAACGGGGGGGGGCATCAGATACGCAGTATTTT.

This clonotype was seen repeatedly, ten times or more. CDR3 residues: CASSSGSHNEQFF. DNA of the CDR3: TGTGCCAGCTCTAGCGGGAGCCACAATGAGCAGTTCTTC. The rearrangement links TRBV6-2 or TRBV6-3 to TRBJ2-1; 10 bases match TRBD2. The V gene's germline CDR1 is MNHEY and CDR2 SVGEGT. The CDR3 covers 13 residues. Trimming took 8 bases from V and 5 from J; bases not matched to a gene: 3.

In its sample, this clonotype was seen many times. The V call is TRBV13, the J call TRBJ1-4, with 9 positions matching TRBD1. Germline V CDR1 and CDR2: PRHDT, FYEKMQ (reference sequence). This CDR3 has 16 amino acids. Unmatched junction bases numbered 6, after V lost 5 bases and J lost 2 bases. In nucleotides, the CDR3 is TGTGCCAGCAGCGTACAGGGGGCTGGGACTAATGAAAAACTGTTTTTT. Encoded protein: CASSVQGAGTNEKLFF.

The V call is TRBV6-1, the J call TRBJ2-3; 11 nucleotides line up with TRBD2. With 7 bases clipped from V and 0 bases from J, the junction kept 6 bases outside the gene matches. The CDR3 extends over 16 amino acids. Germline-derived CDR1 and CDR2 are MNHNS and SASEGT. The CDR3 protein is CASTTSGVASTDTQYF. For the CDR3, the DNA is TGTGCCAGCACGACTAGCGGGGTCGCTAGCACAGATACGCAGTATTTT.

The J gene is TRBJ2-5, the V gene TRBV3-1, with no clear D. CDR1 is LGHDT and CDR2 is YNNKEL in the germline V gene (reference sequence). Trimming took 4 bases from V and 3 from J, leaving 18 bases between them. The CDR3 loop spans 16 amino acids. The chain's CDR3 is CASSLLGRDLKETQYF. CDR3 bases: TGTGCCAGCAGCCTCCTTGGGCGCGACTTGAAAGAGACCCAGTACTTC.

The chain carries TRBV7-2 and TRBJ2-2, with 15 bases lining up with TRBD2. The V gene's germline CDR1 is SGHTA and CDR2 FQGNSA. The CDR3 covers 17 residues. V shed 5 bases, J shed 4 bases, and the junction held 5 bases outside the gene matches. This chain's CDR3 is CASSRTSGGAGTGELFF. The CDR3, as DNA: TGTGCCAGCAGCCGGACTAGCGGGGGGGCGGGCACCGGGGAGCTGTTTTTT.

This clonotype has ten or more counts. V usage is TRBV20-1 and J usage is TRBJ1-6; D gene unclear. The ends were cut back, 2 bases at V and 7 bases at J, with 18 bases in the middle. CDR3 size: 16 residues. Germline V gene data show CDR1 as DFQATT and CDR2 as SNEGSKA (reference sequence). Here the CDR3 reads CSARPTPWETNSPLHF. Here the CDR3 DNA reads TGCAGTGCTAGACCTACACCTTGGGAGACGAATTCACCCCTCCACTTT.

This clonotype occurred many times. The chain is built from TRBV6-2 or TRBV6-3 and TRBJ2-2, with a tentative D call TRBD1 (5 bases). The V and J ends lost 7 bases and 6 bases respectively, with 18 bases between them. In germline, CDR1 is MNHEY, CDR2 SVGEGT. This CDR3 is built from 15 residues. The CDR3 region is CASKDNQGEAGELFF. The CDR3 region has the DNA TGTGCCAGCAAGGATAATCAGGGTGAGGCCGGGGAGCTGTTTTTT.

This clonotype was seen repeatedly, ten times or more. V gene TRBV20-1 combines with J gene TRBJ1-2; 9 positions match TRBD1. This CDR3 comprises 13 residues. Germline loops: CDR1 DFQATT, CDR2 SNEGSKA (reference sequence). V was clipped by 5 bases and J by 5 bases; unmatched bases: 6. Here the CDR3 reads CSARPGTGYGYTF. As DNA, the CDR3 is TGCAGTGCTCGACCCGGGACAGGGTATGGCTACACCTTC.

Concerning this clonotype: This may stem from a read error, because a much larger clone lies one nucleotide away. V is TRBV20-1 and J is TRBJ2-7; possible D gene TRBD1, 6 bases. CDR3 length equals 15 residues. Per the germline V gene, CDR1 is DFQATT and CDR2 is SNEGSKA (reference sequence). CDR3 protein: CSAPPTGKARQELYF. The CDR3 DNA is TGCAGTGCGCCTCCCACAGGGAAGGCGAGGCAAGAGCTGTACTTC.

The V and J genes are TRBV29-1 and TRBJ2-1; 7 positions agree with TRBD1. V dropped 4 bases and J dropped 7; count of bases not matched to a gene: 13. The germline gives CDR1 SQVTM, CDR2 ANQGSEA. CDR3 length: 15 amino acids. CDR3 protein: CSVASRGGLLNEQFF. The DNA of the CDR3 is TGCAGCGTTGCGTCTCGAGGGGGCCTCTTGAATGAGCAGTTCTTC.

The table lists this clonotype with many counts. V and J are TRBV10-1 and TRBJ1-2, with D possibly matching TRBD1 (6 bases). This CDR3 comprises 16 residues. Germline CDR1 WNHNN, CDR2 SYGVQD (reference sequence). V was clipped by 2 bases and J by 8 bases, with 21 bases between them. The CDR3 DNA follows: TGCGCCAGCAGTGAGCGACTGCCGGGGGCCCTAGGAGGCTACACCTTC. The encoded protein is CASSERLPGALGGYTF.

This chain links TRBV20-1 with TRBJ2-1; D is unresolved. The V and J ends lost 5 bases and 4 bases respectively, with 15 bases between them. This CDR3 has 14 amino acids. Per germline, CDR1 DFQATT and CDR2 SNEGSKA (reference sequence). The DNA of the CDR3 is TGCAGTGCTGATCGCGAGGTCGGATACAATGAGCAGTTCTTC. This codes for CSADREVGYNEQFF.

J is TRBJ2-7 and V is TRBV11-3; 7 nucleotides agree with TRBD2. The CDR3 spans 15 residues. Germline loops: CDR1 SGHNT, CDR2 YENEEA. The V and J ends lost 1 base and 3 bases, in that order; junction bases with no gene match: 6. CDR3 sequence: CASSLGSASGYEQYF. CDR3 coding DNA: TGTGCCAGCAGCTTAGGGTCGGCTAGCGGCTACGAGCAGTACTTC. Full variable domain (outside the CDR3, taken from reference TRBV11-3 and TRBJ2-7): EAGVVQSPRYKIIEKKQPVAFWCNPISGHNTLYWYLQNLGQGPELLIRYENEEAVDDSQLPKDRFSAERLKGVDSTLKIQPAELGDSAVYLCASSLGSASGYEQYFGPGTRLTVT.

This clonotype was observed many times. This chain uses TRBV7-2 with TRBJ2-3; possible D gene TRBD1, 6 bases. This CDR3 has 17 residues. V was clipped by 2 bases and J by 6 bases, with 21 bases between them. Germline loops: CDR1 SGHTA, CDR2 FQGNSA. CDR3 loop: CASSLTRRGGLEDTQYF. The DNA for the CDR3 is TGTGCCAGCAGCTTAACGCGCAGGGGCGGTTTGGAGGATACGCAGTATTTT.

This clonotype was seen ten or more times. The J gene is TRBJ2-4, the V gene TRBV7-3; the match to TRBD2 covers 7 bases. Germline values: CDR1 SGHTA, CDR2 FQGTGA. The CDR3 sequence is 12 residues long. With V trimmed by 3 bases and J by 8 bases, 1 base remained unmatched. CDR3 DNA sequence: TGTGCCAGCAGCTTCGCGGGGGACATTCAGTACTTC. The encoded protein is CASSFAGDIQYF.

The chain recombines TRBV28 with TRBJ1-5, with 8 bases that match TRBD1. The ends lost 6 bases at V and 6 bases at J; junction bases unmatched: 13. The V gene's germline CDR1 is MDHEN and CDR2 SYDVKM. The CDR3 runs to 16 residues. The CDR3 sequence: CASSLAGQGAFQPQHF. CDR3 nucleotides: TGTGCCAGCAGCCTTGCGGGCCAGGGGGCTTTTCAGCCCCAGCATTTT.

The table lists this clonotype with many counts. The CDR3 DNA follows: TGTGCCAGCAGCTTAGGGACGAACACTGAAGCTTTCTTT. This translates into CASSLGTNTEAFF. The chain has TRBV7-9 and TRBJ1-1; D unclear. The CDR3 is 13 amino acids. The V end lost 1 base, the J end lost 1 base, and 4 bases lay between the germline ends. Germline V gives CDR1 SEHNR, CDR2 FQNEAQ (reference sequence).

This clonotype was seen at least ten times. The rearrangement uses TRBV7-9 and TRBJ2-7; the D gene could be TRBD1 or TRBD2 (6 bases each). Trimming stripped 1 base from V and 3 bases from J, with 13 bases between. CDR3 size: 15 residues. Looked up from germline, CDR1 is SEHNR and CDR2 is FQNEAQ (reference sequence). CDR3 DNA sequence: TGTGCCAGCAGCTTAGAGGGGGGCGGCATCTACGAGCAGTACTTC. Translated: CASSLEGGGIYEQYF.

The chain couples TRBV5-1 to TRBJ2-7; a weak D match, TRBD1 (6 bases). The CDR3 runs 13 residues. Germline V lookup: CDR1 SGHRS, CDR2 YFSETQ. Trimming left V 7 bases short and J 2 bases short, with 13 bases between. The CDR3 sequence: CASGQQGAYEQYF. As DNA, the CDR3 is TGCGCCAGCGGCCAACAGGGCGCCTACGAGCAGTACTTC.

In its sample, this clonotype was seen many times. V and J are TRBV11-3 and TRBJ1-1; perhaps TRBD1 as D (6 bases). The CDR3 totals 14 residues. The V gene's germline CDR1 is SGHNT and CDR2 YENEEA. Trimming removed 5 bases at V and 4 bases at J, with 14 bases between. CDR3 bases: TGTGCCAGCAGCCTCACAGGGAAGAGCACTGAAGCTTTCTTT. This gives the protein CASSLTGKSTEAFF. Full variable domain (remainder filled in from reference TRBV11-3 and TRBJ1-1): EAGVVQSPRYKIIEKKQPVAFWCNPISGHNTLYWYLQNLGQGPELLIRYENEEAVDDSQLPKDRFSAERLKGVDSTLKIQPAELGDSAVYLCASSLTGKSTEAFFGQGTRLTVV.

This clonotype came up many times. The chain joins TRBV7-3 to TRBJ1-1, with D unresolved. The CDR3 extends over 13 amino acids. Per germline, CDR1 SGHTA and CDR2 FQGTGA. V gave up 4 bases and J gave up 4 bases, with 10 bases separating them. As DNA, the CDR3 is TGTGCCAGCAGCTCCCCTCCAGGCACTGAAGCTTTCTTT. Encoded protein: CASSSPPGTEAFF.

This clonotype came up a few times. The V call is TRBV18, the J call TRBJ2-3; the match to TRBD2 covers 9 bases. The V and J ends lost 2 bases and 3 bases, in that order; junction bases with no gene match: 12. CDR3 length equals 18 residues. In germline, CDR1 is KGHSH, CDR2 LQKENI. In nucleotides, the CDR3 is TGTGCCAGCTCACCAAGTCTAGCGGGGTCTATCGTAACAGATACGCAGTATTTT. It yields the protein CASSPSLAGSIVTDTQYF.